This TCR beta chain was retrieved from a study of blood T cells in healthy people across ages. Trimming took off 5 bases at V and 1 base at J, with 13 bases between the two ends. The germline V gene has CDR1 SNHLY and CDR2 FYNNEI. The CDR3 totals 15 residues. A sample-barcoded 5' primer and a J-beta primer mix were used in a second PCR of about 7 to 12 cycles. A single record per CDR3 protein comes from TCRdb applying MiXCR to the 5' RACE reads. This table holds 700,000 to 900,000 distinct CDR3 sequences, 40% to 65% found once. Sequenced material: blood. The chain is built from TRBV2 and TRBJ2-3; no clear D. The receptor's source is a man older than 75 in good health. The CDR3 protein is CASSRDTRGTDTQYF. CDR3 DNA: TGTGCCAGCAGTCGAGACACTCGAGGCACAGATACGCAGTATTTT.